This is a list of T cell receptor beta chains from one sample in a study of cytomegalovirus exposure and HLA in healthy donors. Generated by immunoSEQ multiplex PCR, the TCRdb table keeps only in-frame clones and is missing some. The sample includes roughly 150,000 clones, 75% to 85% of them seen just once. Sample: PBMCs. Receptors were obtained from a woman in her thirties or forties in good health and CMV-seropositive. CDR3s include the opening cysteine and the closing phenylalanine or tryptophan. A D gene is named only where the DNA matches it firmly.

V gene: TRBV6-1
J gene: TRBJ2-1
D gene: -
CDR3 DNA: TGTGCCAGCAGTGAAGGACTAGAGGTGAATGAGCAGTTCTTC
CDR3 protein: CASSEGLEVNEQFF

V gene: TRBV5-1
J gene: TRBJ2-1
D gene: TRBD1
CDR3 DNA: TGCGCCTCCCGAGTCGGGACAGGGAATATTAATGAGCAGTTCTTC
CDR3 protein: CASRVGTGNINEQFF

V gene: TRBV27
J gene: TRBJ2-2
D gene: -
CDR3 DNA: TGTGCCAGCAGTTTAGTCCAGGGGTTATATACCGGGGAGCTGTTTTTT
CDR3 protein: CASSLVQGLYTGELFF

V gene: TRBV5-4
J gene: TRBJ1-1
D gene: TRBD1
CDR3 DNA: TGTGCCAGCAGCTCCGGACAGGGGAACACTGAAGCTTTCTTT
CDR3 protein: CASSSGQGNTEAFF

V gene: TRBV4-2
J gene: TRBJ2-2
D gene: -
CDR3 DNA: TGTGCCAGCAGCCACGGACAGGGGTGGCGGGAGGACGGCGGGGAGCTGTTTTTT
CDR3 protein: CASSHGQGWREDGGELFF

V gene: TRBV5-8
J gene: TRBJ2-6
D gene: -
CDR3 DNA: TGTGCCAGCAGCTTCTATACAGGGATCTCTGGGGCCAACGTCCTGACTTTC
CDR3 protein: CASSFYTGISGANVLTF

V gene: TRBV28
J gene: TRBJ2-7
D gene: -
CDR3 DNA: TGTGCCAGCACCCAAGGCCATCAAGGGGTCTACGAGCAGTACTTC
CDR3 protein: CASTQGHQGVYEQYF

V gene: TRBV4-1
J gene: TRBJ1-3
D gene: -
CDR3 DNA: TGCGCCAGCAGCCAAGTCCCAGGGAAGAACCGAAACACCATATATTTT
CDR3 protein: CASSQVPGKNRNTIYF

V gene: TRBV9
J gene: TRBJ2-7
D gene: TRBD2
CDR3 DNA: TGTGCCAGCAGCGTGGGTAGCGGGGGCTCCTACGAGCAGTACTTC
CDR3 protein: CASSVGSGGSYEQYF

V gene: TRBV28
J gene: TRBJ1-3
D gene: TRBD1
CDR3 DNA: TGTGCCAACCCTCTGGGGGACAGCGAACGAAACACCATATATTTT
CDR3 protein: CANPLGDSERNTIYF

V gene: TRBV5-1
J gene: TRBJ2-7
D gene: TRBD1
CDR3 DNA: TGCGCCAGCAGCCTGGCCGGGACAGGGGCTTACGAGCAGTACTTC
CDR3 protein: CASSLAGTGAYEQYF